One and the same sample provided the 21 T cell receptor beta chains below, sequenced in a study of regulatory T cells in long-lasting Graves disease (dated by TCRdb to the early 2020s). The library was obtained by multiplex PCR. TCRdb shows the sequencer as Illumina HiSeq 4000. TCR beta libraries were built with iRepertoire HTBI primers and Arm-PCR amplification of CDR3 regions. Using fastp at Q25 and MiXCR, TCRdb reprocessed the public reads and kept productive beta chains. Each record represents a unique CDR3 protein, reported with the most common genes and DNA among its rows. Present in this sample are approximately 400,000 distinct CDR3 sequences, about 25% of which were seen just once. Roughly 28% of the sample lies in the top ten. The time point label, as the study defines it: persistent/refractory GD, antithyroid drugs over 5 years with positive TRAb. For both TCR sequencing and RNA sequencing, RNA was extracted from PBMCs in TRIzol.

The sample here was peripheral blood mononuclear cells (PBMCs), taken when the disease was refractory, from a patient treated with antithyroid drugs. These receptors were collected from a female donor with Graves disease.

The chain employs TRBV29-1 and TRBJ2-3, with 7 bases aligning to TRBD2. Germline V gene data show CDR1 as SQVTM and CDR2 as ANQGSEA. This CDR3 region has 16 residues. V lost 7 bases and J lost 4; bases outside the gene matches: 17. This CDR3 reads CSAAAFGAGRSDTQYF. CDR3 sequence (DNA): TGCAGCGCTGCCGCCTTTGGAGCGGGAAGGTCAGATACGCAGTATTTT.

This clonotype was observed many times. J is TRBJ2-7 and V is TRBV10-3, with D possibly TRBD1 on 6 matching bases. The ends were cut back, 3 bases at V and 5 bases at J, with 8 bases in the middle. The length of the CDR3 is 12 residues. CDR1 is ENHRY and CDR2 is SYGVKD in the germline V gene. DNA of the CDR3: TGTGCCATCAGTGAATACAGGGACGAGCAGTACTTC. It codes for CAISEYRDEQYF.

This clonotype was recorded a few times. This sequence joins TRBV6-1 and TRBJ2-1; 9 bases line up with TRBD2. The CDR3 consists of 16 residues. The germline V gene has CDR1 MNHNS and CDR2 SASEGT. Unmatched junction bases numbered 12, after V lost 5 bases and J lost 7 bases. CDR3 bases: TGTGCCAGCAGTCAACGGAAACTAGCGGGCTTAAATGAGCAGTTCTTC. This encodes CASSQRKLAGLNEQFF.

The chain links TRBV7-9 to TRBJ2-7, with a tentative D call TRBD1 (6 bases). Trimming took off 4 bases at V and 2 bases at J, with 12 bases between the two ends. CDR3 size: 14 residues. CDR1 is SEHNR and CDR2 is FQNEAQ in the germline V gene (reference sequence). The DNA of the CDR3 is TGTGCCAGCAGCTCCACAGGGAGCCCCTACGAGCAGTACTTC. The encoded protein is CASSSTGSPYEQYF.

For the CDR3, the DNA is TGTGCCACCCAGGACGGGGTGCGTGGCTACACCTTC. Translating it yields CATQDGVRGYTF. V usage is TRBV6-1 and J usage is TRBJ1-2; D ambiguous. The V end lost 10 bases, the J end lost 7 bases, and 16 bases lay between the germline ends. This CDR3 has 12 residues. The germline CDR1 and CDR2 sequences are MNHNS and SASEGT.

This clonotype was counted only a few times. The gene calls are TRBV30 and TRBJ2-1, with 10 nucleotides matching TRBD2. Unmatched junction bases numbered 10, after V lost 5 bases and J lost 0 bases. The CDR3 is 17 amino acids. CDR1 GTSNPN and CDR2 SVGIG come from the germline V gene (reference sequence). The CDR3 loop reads CAWDSGRFPSSYNEQFF. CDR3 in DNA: TGTGCCTGGGATAGCGGGAGGTTTCCGAGCTCCTACAATGAGCAGTTCTTC.

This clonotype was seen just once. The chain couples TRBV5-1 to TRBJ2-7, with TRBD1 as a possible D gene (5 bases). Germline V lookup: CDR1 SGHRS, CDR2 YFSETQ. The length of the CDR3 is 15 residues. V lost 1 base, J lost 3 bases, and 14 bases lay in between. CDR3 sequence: CASSLSVGQSYEQYF. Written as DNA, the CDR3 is TGCGCCAGCAGCTTGAGTGTTGGACAAAGCTACGAGCAGTACTTC.

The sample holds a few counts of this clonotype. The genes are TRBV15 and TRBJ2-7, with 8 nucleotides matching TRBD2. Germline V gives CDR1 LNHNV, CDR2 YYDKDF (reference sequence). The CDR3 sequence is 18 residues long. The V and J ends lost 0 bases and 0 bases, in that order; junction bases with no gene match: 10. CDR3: CATSRDLLTSANSYEQYF. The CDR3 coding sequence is TGTGCCACCAGCAGAGATTTGCTGACTAGCGCCAACTCCTACGAGCAGTACTTC.

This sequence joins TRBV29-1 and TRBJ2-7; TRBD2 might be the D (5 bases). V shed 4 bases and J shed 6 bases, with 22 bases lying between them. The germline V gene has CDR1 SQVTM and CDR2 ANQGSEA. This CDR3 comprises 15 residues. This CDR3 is CSVGRFSFRGSEQYF. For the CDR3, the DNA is TGCAGCGTTGGCAGATTTAGCTTTCGGGGTTCCGAGCAGTACTTC.

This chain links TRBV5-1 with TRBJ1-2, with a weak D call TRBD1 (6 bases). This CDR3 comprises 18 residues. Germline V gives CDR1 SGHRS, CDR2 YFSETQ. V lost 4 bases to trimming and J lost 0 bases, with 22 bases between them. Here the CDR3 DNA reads TGCGCCAGCAGCACCAGGGCAAGGGGGTTTCAGTCTAACTATGGCTACACCTTC. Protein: CASSTRARGFQSNYGYTF.

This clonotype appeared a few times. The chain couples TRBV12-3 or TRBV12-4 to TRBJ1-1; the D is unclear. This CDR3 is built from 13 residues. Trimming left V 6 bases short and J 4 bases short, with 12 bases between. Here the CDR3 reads CASRRREGTEAFF. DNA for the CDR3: TGTGCCAGCAGACGACGCGAGGGCACTGAAGCTTTCTTT.

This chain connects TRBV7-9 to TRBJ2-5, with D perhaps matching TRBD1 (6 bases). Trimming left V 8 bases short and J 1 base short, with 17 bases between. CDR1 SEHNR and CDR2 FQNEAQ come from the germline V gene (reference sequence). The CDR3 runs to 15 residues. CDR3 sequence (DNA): TGTGCCAGCTCAATCTTGGGGGCGGTCCAAGAGACCCAGTACTTC. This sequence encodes CASSILGAVQETQYF.

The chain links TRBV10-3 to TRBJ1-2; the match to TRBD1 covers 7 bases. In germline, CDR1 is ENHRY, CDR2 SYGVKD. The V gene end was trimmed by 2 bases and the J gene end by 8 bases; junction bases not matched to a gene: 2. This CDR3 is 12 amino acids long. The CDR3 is CAISERGRGYTF. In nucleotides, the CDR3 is TGTGCCATCAGTGAGAGGGGGCGCGGCTACACCTTC.

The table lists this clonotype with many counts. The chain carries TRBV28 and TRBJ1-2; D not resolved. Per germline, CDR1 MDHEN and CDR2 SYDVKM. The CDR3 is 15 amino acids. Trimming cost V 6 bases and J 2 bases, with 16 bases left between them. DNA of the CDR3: TGTGCCAGCAGCCCCCCTGGACGGGTAAACTATGGCTACACCTTC. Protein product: CASSPPGRVNYGYTF.

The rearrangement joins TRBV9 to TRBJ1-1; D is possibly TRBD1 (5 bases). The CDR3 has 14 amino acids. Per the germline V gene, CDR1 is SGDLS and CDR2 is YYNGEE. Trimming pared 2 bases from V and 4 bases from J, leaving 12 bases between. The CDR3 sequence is CASSVGTASTEAFF. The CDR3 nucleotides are TGTGCCAGCAGCGTCGGGACGGCCTCCACTGAAGCTTTCTTT.

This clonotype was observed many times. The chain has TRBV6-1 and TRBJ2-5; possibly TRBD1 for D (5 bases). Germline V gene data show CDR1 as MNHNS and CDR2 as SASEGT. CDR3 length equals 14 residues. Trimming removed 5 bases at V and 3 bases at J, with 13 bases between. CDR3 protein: CASSRVGAKETQYF. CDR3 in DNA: TGTGCCAGCAGTCGGGTAGGGGCCAAAGAGACCCAGTACTTC.

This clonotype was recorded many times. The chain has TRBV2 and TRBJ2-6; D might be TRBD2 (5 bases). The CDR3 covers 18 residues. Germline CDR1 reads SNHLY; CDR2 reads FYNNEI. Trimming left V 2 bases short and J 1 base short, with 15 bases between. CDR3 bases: TGTGCCAGCAGTGAAAGCGAGGGTTTGGGTTCTGGGGCCAACGTCCTGACTTTC. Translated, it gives CASSESEGLGSGANVLTF.

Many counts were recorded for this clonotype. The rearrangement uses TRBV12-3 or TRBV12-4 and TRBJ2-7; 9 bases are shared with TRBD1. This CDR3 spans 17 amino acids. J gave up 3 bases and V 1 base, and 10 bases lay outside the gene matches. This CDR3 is CASSLVRGQGGNYEQYF. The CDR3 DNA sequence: TGTGCCAGCAGTTTAGTCCGGGGACAGGGAGGCAACTACGAGCAGTACTTC.

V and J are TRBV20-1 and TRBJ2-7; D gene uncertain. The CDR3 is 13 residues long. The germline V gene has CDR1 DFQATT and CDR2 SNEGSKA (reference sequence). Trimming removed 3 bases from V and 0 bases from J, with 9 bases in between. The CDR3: CSASRWSSYEQYF. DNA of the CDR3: TGCAGTGCTAGTCGGTGGAGCTCCTACGAGCAGTACTTC.

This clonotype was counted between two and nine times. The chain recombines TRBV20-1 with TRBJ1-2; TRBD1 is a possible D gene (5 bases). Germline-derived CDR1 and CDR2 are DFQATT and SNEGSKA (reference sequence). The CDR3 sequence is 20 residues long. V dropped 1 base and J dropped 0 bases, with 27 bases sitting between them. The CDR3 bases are TGCAGTGCTAGAGTGGCGGGGCACAACCCCGGGGCAGAATCTAACTATGGCTACACCTTC. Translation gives CSARVAGHNPGAESNYGYTF.

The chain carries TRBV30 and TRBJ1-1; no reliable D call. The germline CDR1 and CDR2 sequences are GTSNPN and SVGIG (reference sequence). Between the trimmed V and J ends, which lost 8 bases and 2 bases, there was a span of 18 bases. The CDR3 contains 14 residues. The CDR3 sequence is CAHYRDPANTEAFF. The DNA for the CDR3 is TGTGCCCACTACCGGGATCCAGCCAACACTGAAGCTTTCTTT.